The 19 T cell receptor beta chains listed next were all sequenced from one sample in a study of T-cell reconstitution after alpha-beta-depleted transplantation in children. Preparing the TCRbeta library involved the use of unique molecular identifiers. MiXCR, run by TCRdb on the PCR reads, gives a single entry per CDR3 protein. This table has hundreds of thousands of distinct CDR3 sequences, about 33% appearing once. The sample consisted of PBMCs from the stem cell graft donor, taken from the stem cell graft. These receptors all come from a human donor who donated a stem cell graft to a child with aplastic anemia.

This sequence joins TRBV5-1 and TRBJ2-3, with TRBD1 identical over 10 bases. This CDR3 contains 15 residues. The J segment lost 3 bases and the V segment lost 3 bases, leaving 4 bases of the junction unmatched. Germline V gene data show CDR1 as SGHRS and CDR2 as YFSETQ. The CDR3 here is CASSWTGGWTDTQYF. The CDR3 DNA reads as TGCGCCAGCAGCTGGACAGGGGGATGGACAGATACGCAGTATTTT. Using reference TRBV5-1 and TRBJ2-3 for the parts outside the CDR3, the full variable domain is KAGVTQTPRYLIKTRGQQVTLSCSPISGHRSVSWYQQTPGQGLQFLFEYFSETQRNKGNFPGRFSGRQFSNSRSEMNVSTLELGDSALYLCASSWTGGWTDTQYFGPGTRLTVL.

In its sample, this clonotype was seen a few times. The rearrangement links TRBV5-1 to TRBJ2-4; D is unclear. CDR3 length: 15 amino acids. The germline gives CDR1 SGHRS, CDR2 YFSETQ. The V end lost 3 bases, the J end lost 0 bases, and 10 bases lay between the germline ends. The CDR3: CASSWTSGAKNIQYF. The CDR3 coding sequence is TGCGCCAGCAGCTGGACCAGTGGAGCCAAAAACATTCAGTACTTC.

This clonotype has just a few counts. The CDR3 DNA follows: TGTGCCAGCAGTGAAGCGGGGACCTACGAGCAGTACTTC. Its translation is CASSEAGTYEQYF. This chain links TRBV25-1 with TRBJ2-7, with TRBD2 as a possible D gene (6 bases). Trimming removed 2 bases from V and 2 bases from J, with 7 bases in between. This CDR3 spans 13 amino acids. The germline CDR1 and CDR2 sequences are MGHDK and SYGVNS.

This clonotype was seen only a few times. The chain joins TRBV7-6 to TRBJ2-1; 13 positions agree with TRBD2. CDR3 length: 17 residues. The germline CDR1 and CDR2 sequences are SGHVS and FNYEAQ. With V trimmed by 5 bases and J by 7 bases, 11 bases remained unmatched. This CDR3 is CASSPGTSGKSENEQFF. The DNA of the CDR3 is TGTGCCAGCAGCCCCGGGACTAGCGGGAAGTCGGAGAATGAGCAGTTCTTC.

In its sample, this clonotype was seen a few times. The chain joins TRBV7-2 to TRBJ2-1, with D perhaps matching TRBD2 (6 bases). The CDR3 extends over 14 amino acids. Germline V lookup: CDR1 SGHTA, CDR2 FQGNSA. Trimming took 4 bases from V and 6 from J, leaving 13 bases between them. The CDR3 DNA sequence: TGTGCCAGCAGCTCGACTAGAGTTGTCAATGAGCAGTTCTTC. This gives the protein CASSSTRVVNEQFF.

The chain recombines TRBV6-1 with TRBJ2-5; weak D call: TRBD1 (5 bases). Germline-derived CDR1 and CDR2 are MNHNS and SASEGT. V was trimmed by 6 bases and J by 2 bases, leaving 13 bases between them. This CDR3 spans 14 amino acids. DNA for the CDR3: TGTGCCAGCAGAATACAGGTTACTCAAGAGACCCAGTACTTC. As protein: CASRIQVTQETQYF.

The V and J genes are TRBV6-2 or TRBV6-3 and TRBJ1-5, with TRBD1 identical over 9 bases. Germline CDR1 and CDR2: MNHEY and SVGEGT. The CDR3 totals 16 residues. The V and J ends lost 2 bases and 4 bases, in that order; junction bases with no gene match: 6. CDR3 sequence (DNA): TGTGCCAGCAGTTACGGGGGACAGGGCCAAAATCAGCCCCAGCATTTT. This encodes CASSYGGQGQNQPQHF.

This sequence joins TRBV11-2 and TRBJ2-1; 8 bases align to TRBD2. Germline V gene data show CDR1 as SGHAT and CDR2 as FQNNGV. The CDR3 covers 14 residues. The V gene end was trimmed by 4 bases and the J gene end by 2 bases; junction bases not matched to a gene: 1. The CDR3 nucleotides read TGTGCCAGCAGCTCGACTAGCGCCTACAATGAGCAGTTCTTC. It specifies CASSSTSAYNEQFF.

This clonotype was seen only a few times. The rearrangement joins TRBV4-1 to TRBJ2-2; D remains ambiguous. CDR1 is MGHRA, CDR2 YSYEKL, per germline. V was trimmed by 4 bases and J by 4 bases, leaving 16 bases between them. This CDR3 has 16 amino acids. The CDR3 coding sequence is TGCGCCAGCAGCCTAAGGGAACTCGATCTCACCGGGGAGCTGTTTTTT. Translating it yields CASSLRELDLTGELFF.

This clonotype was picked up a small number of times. For the CDR3, the DNA is TGTGCCAGCAGTAGAACCGGTCGACAGGGGGTTCGATTGAACACTGAAGCTTTCTTT. Translating gives CASSRTGRQGVRLNTEAFF. The chain recombines TRBV28 with TRBJ1-1, with TRBD1 identical over 9 bases. J gave up 0 bases and V 5 bases, and 16 bases lay outside the gene matches. The V gene's germline CDR1 is MDHEN and CDR2 SYDVKM. There are 19 residues in the CDR3.

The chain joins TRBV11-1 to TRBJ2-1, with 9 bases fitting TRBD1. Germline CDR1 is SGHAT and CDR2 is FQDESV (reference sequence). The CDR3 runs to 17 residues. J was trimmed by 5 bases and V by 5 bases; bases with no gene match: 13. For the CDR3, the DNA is TGTGCCAGCAGCAGCACTCCACCGGGACAGGGAAACAATGAGCAGTTCTTC. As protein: CASSSTPPGQGNNEQFF.

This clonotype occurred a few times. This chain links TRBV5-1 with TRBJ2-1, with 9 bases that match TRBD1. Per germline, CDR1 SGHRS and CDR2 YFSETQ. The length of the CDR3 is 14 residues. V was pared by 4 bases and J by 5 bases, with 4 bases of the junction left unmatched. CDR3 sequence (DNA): TGCGCCAGCAGCCCCGGGACAGGGAACAATGAGCAGTTCTTC. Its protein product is CASSPGTGNNEQFF.

For the CDR3, the DNA is TGTGCCATCAGTGACTCGGGGGCTAATGAAAAACTGTTTTTT. This sequence encodes CAISDSGANEKLFF. The chain recombines TRBV10-3 with TRBJ1-4; D is perhaps TRBD1 (5 bases). Germline lookup yields CDR1 ENHRY and CDR2 SYGVKD. V was cut by 3 bases and J by 3 bases, with 8 bases left in between. This CDR3 contains 14 residues.

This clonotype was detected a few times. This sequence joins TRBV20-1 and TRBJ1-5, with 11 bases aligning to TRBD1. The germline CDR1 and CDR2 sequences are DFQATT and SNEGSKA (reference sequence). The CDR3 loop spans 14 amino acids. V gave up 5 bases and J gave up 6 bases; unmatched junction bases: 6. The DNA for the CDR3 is TGCAGTGCTGTACGGACAGGGGGCCTTCAGCCCCAGCATTTT. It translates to CSAVRTGGLQPQHF.

The CDR3 nucleotides read TGTGCCAGCAGCCTCACCTCTCCGGGACTAGCGTACAAAACGAACACCGGGGAGCTGTTTTTT. Its translation is CASSLTSPGLAYKTNTGELFF. The rearrangement joins TRBV11-2 to TRBJ2-2; 10 bases are a match to TRBD2. There are 21 residues in the CDR3. The J segment lost 0 bases and the V segment lost 5 bases, leaving 18 bases of the junction unmatched. Per germline, CDR1 SGHAT and CDR2 FQNNGV. Looking up the rest from reference TRBV11-2 and TRBJ2-2 gives the full variable domain: EAGVAQSPRYKIIEKRQSVAFWCNPISGHATLYWYQQILGQGPKLLIQFQNNGVVDDSQLPKDRFSAERLKGVDSTLKIQPAKLEDSAVYLCASSLTSPGLAYKTNTGELFFGEGSRLTVL.

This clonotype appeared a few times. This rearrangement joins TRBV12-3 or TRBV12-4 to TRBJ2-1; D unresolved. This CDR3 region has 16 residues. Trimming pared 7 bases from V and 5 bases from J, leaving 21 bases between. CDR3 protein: CASIKRVRIADNEQFF. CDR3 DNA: TGTGCCAGCATCAAACGGGTTAGAATCGCCGACAATGAGCAGTTCTTC.

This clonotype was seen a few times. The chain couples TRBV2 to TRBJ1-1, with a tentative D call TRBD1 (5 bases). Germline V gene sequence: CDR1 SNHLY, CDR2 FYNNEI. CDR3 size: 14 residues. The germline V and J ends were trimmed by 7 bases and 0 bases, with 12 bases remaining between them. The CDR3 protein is CASNGHIMNTEAFF. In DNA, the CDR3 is TGTGCCAGCAACGGACATATCATGAACACTGAAGCTTTCTTT.

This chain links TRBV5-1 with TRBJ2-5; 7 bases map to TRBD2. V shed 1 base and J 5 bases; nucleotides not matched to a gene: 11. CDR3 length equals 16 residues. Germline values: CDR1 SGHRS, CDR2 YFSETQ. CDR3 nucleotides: TGCGCCAGCAGCTTGCGGGCGGGAGTGGGTGAGGAGACCCAGTACTTC. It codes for CASSLRAGVGEETQYF. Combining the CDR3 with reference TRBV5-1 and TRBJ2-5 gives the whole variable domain KAGVTQTPRYLIKTRGQQVTLSCSPISGHRSVSWYQQTPGQGLQFLFEYFSETQRNKGNFPGRFSGRQFSNSRSEMNVSTLELGDSALYLCASSLRAGVGEETQYFGPGTRLLVL.

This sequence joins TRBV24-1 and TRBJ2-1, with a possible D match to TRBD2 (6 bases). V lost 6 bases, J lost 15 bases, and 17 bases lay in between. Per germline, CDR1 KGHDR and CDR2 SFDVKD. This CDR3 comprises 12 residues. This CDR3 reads CATSTTRDSVFF. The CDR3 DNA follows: TGTGCCACCAGTACAACACGGGACTCGGTGTTCTTC.